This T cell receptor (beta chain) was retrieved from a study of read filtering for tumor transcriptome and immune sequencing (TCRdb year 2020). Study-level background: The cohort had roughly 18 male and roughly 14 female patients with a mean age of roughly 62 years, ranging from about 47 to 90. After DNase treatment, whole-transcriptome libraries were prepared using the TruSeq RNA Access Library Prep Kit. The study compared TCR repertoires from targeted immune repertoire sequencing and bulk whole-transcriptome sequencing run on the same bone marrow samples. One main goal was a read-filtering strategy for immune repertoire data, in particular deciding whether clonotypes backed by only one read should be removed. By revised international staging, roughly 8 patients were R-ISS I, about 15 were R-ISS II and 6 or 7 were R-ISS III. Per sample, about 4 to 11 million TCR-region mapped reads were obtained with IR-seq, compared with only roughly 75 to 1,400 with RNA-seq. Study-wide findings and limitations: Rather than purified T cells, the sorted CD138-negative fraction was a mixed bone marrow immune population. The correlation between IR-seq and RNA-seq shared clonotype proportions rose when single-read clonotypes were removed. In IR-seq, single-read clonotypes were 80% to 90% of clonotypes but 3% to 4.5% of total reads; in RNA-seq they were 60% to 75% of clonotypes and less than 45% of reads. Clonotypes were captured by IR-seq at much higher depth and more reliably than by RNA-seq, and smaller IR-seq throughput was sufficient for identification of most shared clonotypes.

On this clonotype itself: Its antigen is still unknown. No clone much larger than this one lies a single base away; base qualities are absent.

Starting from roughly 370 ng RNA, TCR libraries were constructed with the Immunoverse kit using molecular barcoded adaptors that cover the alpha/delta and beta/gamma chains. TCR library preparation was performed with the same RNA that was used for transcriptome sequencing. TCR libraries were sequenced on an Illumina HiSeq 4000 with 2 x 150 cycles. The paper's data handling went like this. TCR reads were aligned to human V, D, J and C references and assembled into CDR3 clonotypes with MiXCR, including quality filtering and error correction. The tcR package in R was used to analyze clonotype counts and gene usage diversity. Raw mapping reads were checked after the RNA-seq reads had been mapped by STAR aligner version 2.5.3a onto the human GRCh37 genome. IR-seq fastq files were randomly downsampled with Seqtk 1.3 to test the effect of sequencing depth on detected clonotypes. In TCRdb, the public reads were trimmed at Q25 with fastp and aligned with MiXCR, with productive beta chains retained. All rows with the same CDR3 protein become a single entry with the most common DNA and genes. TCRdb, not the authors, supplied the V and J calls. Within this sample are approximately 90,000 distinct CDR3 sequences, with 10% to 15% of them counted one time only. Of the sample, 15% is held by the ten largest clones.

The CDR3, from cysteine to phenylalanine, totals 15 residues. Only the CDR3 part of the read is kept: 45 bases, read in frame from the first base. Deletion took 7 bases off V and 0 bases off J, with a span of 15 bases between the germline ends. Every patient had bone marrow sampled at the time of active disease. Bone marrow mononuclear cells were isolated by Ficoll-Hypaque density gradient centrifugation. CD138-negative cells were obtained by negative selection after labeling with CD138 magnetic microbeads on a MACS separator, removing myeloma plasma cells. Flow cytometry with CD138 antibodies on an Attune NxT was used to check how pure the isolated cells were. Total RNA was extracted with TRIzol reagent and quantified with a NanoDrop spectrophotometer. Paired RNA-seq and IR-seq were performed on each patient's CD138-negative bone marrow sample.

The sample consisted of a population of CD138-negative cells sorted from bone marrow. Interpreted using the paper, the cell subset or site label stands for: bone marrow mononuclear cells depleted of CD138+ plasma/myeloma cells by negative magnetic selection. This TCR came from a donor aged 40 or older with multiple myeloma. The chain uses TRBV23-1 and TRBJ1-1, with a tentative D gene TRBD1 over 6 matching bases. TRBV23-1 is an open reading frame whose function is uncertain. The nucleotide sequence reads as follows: TGCGCCAGCACCATCGGACAGACCATGAACACTGAAGCTTTCTTT. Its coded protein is CASTIGQTMNTEAFF.